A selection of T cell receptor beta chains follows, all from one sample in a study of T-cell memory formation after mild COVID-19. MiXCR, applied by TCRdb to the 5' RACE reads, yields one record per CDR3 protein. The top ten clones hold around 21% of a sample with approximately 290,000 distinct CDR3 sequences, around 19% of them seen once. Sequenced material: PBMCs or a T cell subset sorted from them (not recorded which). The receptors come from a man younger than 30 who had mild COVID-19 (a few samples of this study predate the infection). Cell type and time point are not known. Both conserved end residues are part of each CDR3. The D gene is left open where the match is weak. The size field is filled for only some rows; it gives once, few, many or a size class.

CDR3nt: TGTGCCAGCAGCAAAAAGGTGACAAACTCCCGAAACATTCAGTACTTC
CDR3aa: CASSKKVTNSRNIQYF
j_gene: TRBJ2-4
abundance: .
d_gene: .
v_gene: TRBV21-1

CDR3nt: TGTGCCAGCAGCCCTAACTGGGGTGGGGCTCAGTTCTTC
CDR3aa: CASSPNWGGAQFF
j_gene: TRBJ2-1
abundance: .
d_gene: .
v_gene: TRBV6-5

CDR3nt: TGCAGTGCTAGAAACACGGCAGGGAGAGGAGATACGCAGTATTTT
CDR3aa: CSARNTAGRGDTQYF
j_gene: TRBJ2-3
abundance: .
d_gene: .
v_gene: TRBV20-1

CDR3nt: TGTGCCAGCAACCCTGCTGTGGGCAGGGCGAACACTGAAGCTTTCTTT
CDR3aa: CASNPAVGRANTEAFF
j_gene: TRBJ1-1
abundance: .
d_gene: .
v_gene: TRBV6-5

CDR3nt: TGTGCCAGCAGCTTGATAGGGGCCACTGAAGCTTTCTTT
CDR3aa: CASSLIGATEAFF
j_gene: TRBJ1-1
abundance: many
d_gene: .
v_gene: TRBV7-2

CDR3nt: TGTGCCAGTAGCAGGGATACTAACGCGGGGGAGCTGTTTTTT
CDR3aa: CASSRDTNAGELFF
j_gene: TRBJ2-2
abundance: .
d_gene: .
v_gene: TRBV6-2/TRBV6-3

CDR3nt: TGCAGCGTTGGGGGACGGATAGGGAACACTGAAGATTTCTTT
CDR3aa: CSVGGRIGNTEDFF
j_gene: TRBJ1-1
abundance: .
d_gene: .
v_gene: TRBV29-1

CDR3nt: TGTGCCAGCTCACGAGACCACAGTAGCGGCTACACCTTC
CDR3aa: CASSRDHSSGYTF
j_gene: TRBJ1-2
abundance: few
d_gene: .
v_gene: TRBV18

CDR3nt: TGTGCCTGGAGTGTGGCAGGGGGGAATCAGCCCCAGCATTTT
CDR3aa: CAWSVAGGNQPQHF
j_gene: TRBJ1-5
abundance: .
d_gene: TRBD1
v_gene: TRBV30

CDR3nt: TGTGCCAGCAGCCGGCCCGGGACAGGATATGGCTACACCTTC
CDR3aa: CASSRPGTGYGYTF
j_gene: TRBJ1-2
abundance: few
d_gene: TRBD1
v_gene: TRBV3-1

CDR3nt: TGTGCCAGCAGTCACGGTCAGGGCTATGGCTACACCTTC
CDR3aa: CASSHGQGYGYTF
j_gene: TRBJ1-2
abundance: once
d_gene: .
v_gene: TRBV7-9

CDR3nt: TGCGCCAGCAGCTTGACTGTAGCCAAAAACATTCAGTACTTC
CDR3aa: CASSLTVAKNIQYF
j_gene: TRBJ2-4
abundance: .
d_gene: .
v_gene: TRBV5-1

CDR3nt: TGCGCCAGCCGTGGCCACTCGGAGGGTGAGACCCAGTACTTC
CDR3aa: CASRGHSEGETQYF
j_gene: TRBJ2-5
abundance: few
d_gene: .
v_gene: TRBV5-1

CDR3nt: TGTGCCAGCAGCTTGGTGGGACAGGGTGGCTACACCTTC
CDR3aa: CASSLVGQGGYTF
j_gene: TRBJ1-2
abundance: .
d_gene: TRBD1
v_gene: TRBV5-6

CDR3nt: TGCGCCAGCAGCTTGGGGGACAGCTCTGGAAACACCATATATTTT
CDR3aa: CASSLGDSSGNTIYF
j_gene: TRBJ1-3
abundance: once
d_gene: TRBD1
v_gene: TRBV5-1

CDR3nt: TGTGCCACCAGCAGAGGGGCCGGGACACCGCCCAGGGAGCAGTACTTC
CDR3aa: CATSRGAGTPPREQYF
j_gene: TRBJ2-7
abundance: .
d_gene: .
v_gene: TRBV15

CDR3nt: TGTGCCAGCAGTTTAATTGACGCAGTTGGCACTGAAGCTTTCTTT
CDR3aa: CASSLIDAVGTEAFF
j_gene: TRBJ1-1
abundance: few
d_gene: .
v_gene: TRBV28

CDR3nt: TGTGCCAGCAGCTTAGTGGGGAACCCTAACACTGAAGCTTTCTTT
CDR3aa: CASSLVGNPNTEAFF
j_gene: TRBJ1-1
abundance: few
d_gene: .
v_gene: TRBV7-2

CDR3nt: TGTGCCAGTACCCGACAGGGCCTTGGCACTGAAGCTTTCTTT
CDR3aa: CASTRQGLGTEAFF
j_gene: TRBJ1-1
abundance: .
d_gene: TRBD1
v_gene: TRBV19

CDR3nt: TGCGCCAGCAGCTTGGGGGGACAGGTCTACGAGCAGTACTTC
CDR3aa: CASSLGGQVYEQYF
j_gene: TRBJ2-7
abundance: many
d_gene: TRBD1
v_gene: TRBV5-1

CDR3nt: TGCAGTGCCACCGGGGAGCGGCCCAGGGTTAGCTCCTACGAGCAGTACTTC
CDR3aa: CSATGERPRVSSYEQYF
j_gene: TRBJ2-7
abundance: few
d_gene: .
v_gene: TRBV20-1

CDR3nt: TGTGCCAGCAGCTTGATAGCGGGGGCCTCCTACGAGCAGTACTTC
CDR3aa: CASSLIAGASYEQYF
j_gene: TRBJ2-7
abundance: many
d_gene: TRBD2
v_gene: TRBV7-3

CDR3nt: TGTGCCAGCAGCTCCCAAACCTGGGGCACAGATACGCAGTATTTT
CDR3aa: CASSSQTWGTDTQYF
j_gene: TRBJ2-3
abundance: .
d_gene: .
v_gene: TRBV7-3

CDR3nt: TGTGCCAGCAGCGTAGGGGTGGACACCGGGGAGCTGTTTTTT
CDR3aa: CASSVGVDTGELFF
j_gene: TRBJ2-2
abundance: many
d_gene: .
v_gene: TRBV9

CDR3nt: TGTGCCAGCAGCGCCCTGGGGGCTAGCGGGGGCCAAGAGACCCAGTACTTC
CDR3aa: CASSALGASGGQETQYF
j_gene: TRBJ2-5
abundance: few
d_gene: TRBD2
v_gene: TRBV4-2

CDR3nt: TGTGCCAGCAGCTTAGGGGGCCAAGCGAACACCGGGGAGCTGTTTTTT
CDR3aa: CASSLGGQANTGELFF
j_gene: TRBJ2-2
abundance: .
d_gene: .
v_gene: TRBV7-3

CDR3nt: TGCGCCAGCAGCCCGACAGGGCCTAGCACAGATACGCAGTATTTT
CDR3aa: CASSPTGPSTDTQYF
j_gene: TRBJ2-3
abundance: .
d_gene: TRBD1
v_gene: TRBV5-1

CDR3nt: TGTGCCAGCAGCGATAGTGCAGATACGCAGTATTTT
CDR3aa: CASSDSADTQYF
j_gene: TRBJ2-3
abundance: few
d_gene: .
v_gene: TRBV7-2

CDR3nt: TGCGCCAGCAGCTCAAGTACAGGGGACATTGAAGCTTTCTTT
CDR3aa: CASSSSTGDIEAFF
j_gene: TRBJ1-1
abundance: few
d_gene: TRBD1
v_gene: TRBV5-1

CDR3nt: TGTGCCAGCAGCTTAACGCGGGACAGGGCCTACAATGAGCAGTTCTTC
CDR3aa: CASSLTRDRAYNEQFF
j_gene: TRBJ2-1
abundance: few
d_gene: TRBD1
v_gene: TRBV7-8

CDR3nt: TGTGCCAGCAGTGTATCCTTGAGCAATGAGCAGTTCTTC
CDR3aa: CASSVSLSNEQFF
j_gene: TRBJ2-1
abundance: .
d_gene: .
v_gene: TRBV6-5

CDR3nt: TGTGCCAGCAGTCAGGGACCCCGAAACATTCAGTACTTC
CDR3aa: CASSQGPRNIQYF
j_gene: TRBJ2-4
abundance: .
d_gene: .
v_gene: TRBV12-3/TRBV12-4

CDR3nt: TGTGCCAGCAGCTACGACGGAGATTCTGGAAACACCATATATTTT
CDR3aa: CASSYDGDSGNTIYF
j_gene: TRBJ1-3
abundance: few
d_gene: .
v_gene: TRBV7-9

CDR3nt: TGTGCCACCCCTTTTGCCAGACAGTGCTGCTACACCTTC
CDR3aa: CATPFARQCCYTF
j_gene: TRBJ1-2
abundance: few
d_gene: .
v_gene: TRBV10-3

CDR3nt: TGTGCCAGCTCACCGGCTAGCGGAAGCACAGATACGCAGTATTTT
CDR3aa: CASSPASGSTDTQYF
j_gene: TRBJ2-3
abundance: .
d_gene: TRBD2
v_gene: TRBV18

CDR3nt: TGTGCCAGCAGCGTAGTAAGGGGCGAAGATTCTGAAGCTTTCTTT
CDR3aa: CASSVVRGEDSEAFF
j_gene: TRBJ1-1
abundance: .
d_gene: .
v_gene: TRBV9

CDR3nt: TGTGCCAGCAGTGAATGGCGGAGCACAGATACGCAGTATTTT
CDR3aa: CASSEWRSTDTQYF
j_gene: TRBJ2-3
abundance: few
d_gene: .
v_gene: TRBV25-1

CDR3nt: TGCGCCAGCAGCCAAGCTAGACAAGGCGCGGGTGAAGCTTTCTTT
CDR3aa: CASSQARQGAGEAFF
j_gene: TRBJ1-1
abundance: .
d_gene: .
v_gene: TRBV4-1

CDR3nt: TGTGCCAGCAGTAGTAGTTTCACAGATACGCAGTATTTT
CDR3aa: CASSSSFTDTQYF
j_gene: TRBJ2-3
abundance: few
d_gene: .
v_gene: TRBV12-3/TRBV12-4

CDR3nt: TGTGCCAGCAGCTTAGAAGGACAGTATGGCTACACCTTC
CDR3aa: CASSLEGQYGYTF
j_gene: TRBJ1-2
abundance: few
d_gene: .
v_gene: TRBV13

CDR3nt: TGTGCCAGCAGCTTAGGGGGACAGCCTAGGGAGACCCAGTACTTC
CDR3aa: CASSLGGQPRETQYF
j_gene: TRBJ2-5
abundance: few
d_gene: TRBD1
v_gene: TRBV7-9

CDR3nt: TGTGCCAGCACCCTATGGAGTACCGGGGAGCTGTTTTTT
CDR3aa: CASTLWSTGELFF
j_gene: TRBJ2-2
abundance: .
d_gene: .
v_gene: TRBV12-3/TRBV12-4

CDR3nt: TGTGCCAGCAGCCGGAGACCCAGCTCCTACGAGCAGTACTTC
CDR3aa: CASSRRPSSYEQYF
j_gene: TRBJ2-7
abundance: many
d_gene: .
v_gene: TRBV7-2